This record covers a single T cell receptor (beta chain). The target of this receptor is not known. No base qualities exist here, and no much larger clone lies one base off it. At one collaborating source in Seattle, patients were enrolled during active infection and were followed longitudinally through the course of disease. Collaborating institutions collected whole blood in K2EDTA tubes following their own protocols. For TCRbeta analysis, collaborators shipped samples in one of three forms: frozen whole blood, isolated PBMCs, or DNA extracted from either of those sample types. Counted from cysteine to phenylalanine, this CDR3 has 14 amino acids. The read is trimmed to its CDR3 DNA, 42 bases read in frame from base 1. V and J are trimmed by 5 bases and 8 bases, and the gene matches miss 11 bases of the junction. The germline V gene provides CDR1 SGHTA and CDR2 FQGNSA. The sample originates from a study of blood T cell repertoires in COVID-19 (TCRdb year 2020). Describing the broader study: The collaborator samples originated in the United States, Italy and Spain and spanned the acute and convalescent phases of COVID-19. The material from the prospective study consisted of cDNA or gDNA derived from T cells, B-cell-depleted T cells, or PBMCs. The dataset comprised deeply sampled blood TCRbeta repertoires from subjects exposed to, actively infected with, or recovered from COVID-19. The repertoires were released in a freely available public database intended as a resource for research on the immune response to SARS-CoV-2. Samples came from the ongoing ImmuneRACE study (first 160 participants) plus 1,254 subjects from 6 global collaborators. Sample metadata almost always included a de-identified subject ID, COVID-19 status, age in years and sex. HLA class I and class II types, where available, came from metadata supplied by the sample provider rather than from assay-based typing.

On the study overall, not on this receptor specifically: The amount of clinical and demographic metadata varied by source and participant and was provided uncurated.

The immunoSEQ Assay, a bias-controlled multiplex PCR, was used to amplify TCRbeta CDR3 regions from genomic DNA. The authors processed their data as follows. Within the assay, amplification of reference gene primers was used to estimate how many nucleated cells each sample contained. To quantify the absolute abundance of each unique TCRbeta CDR3 rearrangement, sequence reads were collapsed and filtered. Productive Simpson clonality was computed per sample as the square root of Simpson's diversity index over productive rearrangements. TCRdb retrieved this table from immuneACCESS and kept in-frame rearrangements only. Not all clones are present; in checked studies, unresolved V genes account for under half, and no reason is known for the remainder. The D gene and trimming were derived from the DNA, and the V and J assignments and clone size from that table. This sample is represented by approximately 210,000 clones; less than 85% of them were singletons. The ten biggest clones cover 7.8% of the sample.

This clonotype was sampled from a woman of 80 years or more with COVID-19, enrolled during active disease. The sequence is built from TRBV7-2 and TRBJ1-2; the junction holds 7 bases that match TRBD1. The material sequenced was peripheral blood. The DNA is as follows: TGTGCCAGCAGCCTACAGGGGACTGAGGAGGGCTACACCTTC. It translates to CASSLQGTEEGYTF.